One sample yielded the 26 T cell receptor beta chains listed below, sequenced in a study of beta chain features in type 1 diabetes. The authors reverse transcribed all of the isolated RNA, so sequencing captured expressed TCRB transcripts. The protocol was immunoSEQ multiplex PCR, while the TCRdb copy is restricted to in-frame clones and leaves out a portion. The repertoire holds fewer than 250,000 clones, roughly 15% seen once, with around 0.03% in the top ten. Material: naive CD4+ T cells from blood. The receptors derive from a woman aged 40 to 49 in good health.

This clone was counted a few times. The chain combines TRBV5-1 with TRBJ2-7, with 7 bases that match TRBD1. The CDR3 covers 16 residues. Trimming removed 0 bases from V and 3 bases from J; junction bases left unmatched: 9. CDR1 is SGHRS and CDR2 is YFSETQ in the germline V gene. CDR3 protein: CASSLVTGAVSYEQYF. As DNA, the CDR3 is TGCGCCAGCAGCTTGGTCACAGGGGCGGTGAGCTACGAGCAGTACTTC. The full variable domain, rest sourced from reference TRBV5-1 and TRBJ2-7, is KAGVTQTPRYLIKTRGQQVTLSCSPISGHRSVSWYQQTPGQGLQFLFEYFSETQRNKGNFPGRFSGRQFSNSRSEMNVSTLELGDSALYLCASSLVTGAVSYEQYFGPGTRLTVT.

In DNA form, the CDR3 reads TGTGCCAGCAGCTTTGGGTCTCGGACAGGGACTGGCTACACCTTC. Its translation is CASSFGSRTGTGYTF. V usage is TRBV5-6 and J usage is TRBJ1-2, with 8 bases lining up with TRBD1. V lost 2 bases to trimming and J lost 7 bases; unmatched junction nucleotides: 10. The CDR3 runs to 15 residues. Looked up from germline, CDR1 is SGHDT and CDR2 is YYEEEE.

The V gene is TRBV29-1, the J gene TRBJ2-5; D gene ambiguous. Per germline, CDR1 SQVTM and CDR2 ANQGSEA. The CDR3 loop spans 11 amino acids. Trimming shortened V by 6 bases and J by 5 bases, and 10 bases separated the two germline ends. The CDR3 reads CSVEKSETQYF. The CDR3 DNA is TGCAGCGTGGAGAAGAGCGAGACCCAGTACTTC.

This clone has more than one count but fewer than ten. The V and J genes are TRBV29-1 and TRBJ1-4; D unresolved. V dropped 4 bases and J dropped 5 bases, with 8 bases sitting between them. CDR1 is SQVTM, CDR2 ANQGSEA, per germline. This CDR3 spans 12 amino acids. The CDR3 spells CSVVGENEKLFF. The CDR3 nucleotides read TGCAGCGTTGTAGGAGAAAATGAAAAACTGTTTTTT.

This clone came up a few times. The CDR3 spells CSVGWGQGGWTGELFF. As DNA, the CDR3 is TGCAGCGTTGGTTGGGGACAGGGGGGGTGGACCGGGGAGCTGTTTTTT. V gene TRBV29-1 combines with J gene TRBJ2-2; 11 bases agree with TRBD1. Looked up from germline, CDR1 is SQVTM and CDR2 is ANQGSEA. This CDR3 has 16 residues. V was pared by 4 bases and J by 5 bases, with 9 bases of the junction left unmatched.

This clone has more than one count but fewer than ten. The genes are TRBV25-1 and TRBJ2-1; D possibly corresponds to TRBD2 (5 bases). Per the germline V gene, CDR1 is MGHDK and CDR2 is SYGVNS. Trimming shortened V by 5 bases and J by 7 bases, and 12 bases separated the two germline ends. The CDR3 has 13 residues. The CDR3 nucleotides are TGTGCCAGCAGTCCTACGGGGTTAAATGAGCAGTTCTTC. Amino acid sequence: CASSPTGLNEQFF.

This chain joins TRBV28 and TRBJ1-5, with 7 bases lining up with TRBD1. Germline trimming cut 5 bases from V and 6 bases from J; bases unmatched to any gene: 7. CDR1 is MDHEN and CDR2 is SYDVKM in the germline V gene. There are 14 residues in the CDR3. CDR3 nucleotide sequence: TGTGCCAGCAGTCAAGGAGGGGGCGGTCAGCCCCAGCATTTT. Residues: CASSQGGGGQPQHF. The whole variable domain, remainder taken from reference TRBV28 and TRBJ1-5, is DVKVTQSSRYLVKRTGEKVFLECVQDMDHENMFWYRQDPGLGLRLIYFSYDVKMKEKGDIPEGYSVSREKKERFSLILESASTNQTSMYLCASSQGGGGQPQHFGDGTRLSIL.

This clone was observed many times. V is TRBV7-2 and J is TRBJ2-5, with a weak D call TRBD2 (5 bases). The CDR3 has 12 residues. The V and J ends lost 6 bases and 6 bases respectively, with 11 bases between them. Germline CDR1 is SGHTA and CDR2 is FQGNSA. The chain's CDR3 is CASRLAGQTQYF. In DNA form, the CDR3 reads TGTGCCAGCAGACTTGCGGGCCAGACCCAGTACTTC.

The chain has TRBV10-1 and TRBJ2-3; 8 bases agree with TRBD2. The CDR3 is 13 amino acids. The V and J ends lost 8 bases and 4 bases, in that order; junction bases with no gene match: 5. Germline V gene sequence: CDR1 WNHNN, CDR2 SYGVQD (reference sequence). CDR3: CASSAGVADTQYF. For the CDR3, the DNA is TGCGCCAGCTCAGCGGGGGTCGCAGATACGCAGTATTTT.

The chain joins TRBV10-2 to TRBJ2-7; 7 nucleotides match TRBD2. After removal of 0 bases from V and 0 bases from J, the junction contained 2 bases not matched to a gene. Germline values: CDR1 WSHSY, CDR2 SAAADI. The CDR3 has 15 residues. The CDR3 protein is CASSESAGASYEQYF. The CDR3 DNA sequence: TGCGCCAGCAGTGAGTCGGCGGGAGCCTCCTACGAGCAGTACTTC.

The chain carries TRBV27 and TRBJ2-6; D possibly corresponds to TRBD2 (5 bases). Germline CDR1 reads MNHEY; CDR2 reads SMNVEV (reference sequence). This CDR3 has 15 residues. Between the trimmed V and J ends, which lost 5 bases and 0 bases, there was a span of 8 bases. CDR3 protein: CASSPGVSGANVLTF. CDR3 coding DNA: TGTGCCAGCAGTCCCGGGGTCTCTGGGGCCAACGTCCTGACTTTC.

There are a few counts of this clone. The chain links TRBV2 to TRBJ2-5; 12 bases align to TRBD2. The CDR3 consists of 16 residues. The V gene's germline CDR1 is SNHLY and CDR2 FYNNEI. Germline trimming cut 5 bases from V and 9 bases from J; bases unmatched to any gene: 13. CDR3 DNA sequence: TGTGCCAGCAGTCGGGTGACTAGCGGGGGCGTTACGTCCCAGTACTTC. Protein product: CASSRVTSGGVTSQYF.

The CDR3 DNA is TGTGCCAGCAGCTTGGAAGGGGGCCGCACCGGGGAGCTGTTTTTT. Amino acid sequence: CASSLEGGRTGELFF. This sequence joins TRBV5-5 and TRBJ2-2, with TRBD1 matching 7 bases. The CDR3 has 15 amino acids. With V trimmed by 0 bases and J by 4 bases, 3 bases remained unmatched. The germline CDR1 and CDR2 sequences are SGHKS and YYEKEE (reference sequence).

This clone was detected only a few times. This rearrangement joins TRBV2 to TRBJ2-7, with TRBD2 matching over 7 bases. The CDR3 covers 14 residues. CDR1 and CDR2 from the germline V gene are SNHLY and FYNNEI. With 5 bases clipped from V and 4 bases from J, the junction kept 8 bases outside the gene matches. The CDR3 DNA reads as TGTGCCAGCAGTATTGGGAGGGAATATTACGAGCAGTACTTC. Translation: CASSIGREYYEQYF.

The sample holds a few counts of this clone. This chain joins TRBV7-2 and TRBJ2-3, with a tentative D call TRBD2 (6 bases). Germline V gives CDR1 SGHTA, CDR2 FQGNSA. The CDR3 sequence is 15 residues long. The V gene lost 4 bases and the J gene lost 2 bases, with 13 bases spanning the gap. The CDR3 sequence is CASSSHRDFTDTQYF. The CDR3 nucleotides are TGTGCCAGCAGCTCCCATAGGGACTTCACAGATACGCAGTATTTT.

The chain uses TRBV9 and TRBJ2-5; perhaps TRBD2 as D (7 bases). The assigned J gene may be wrong: the sequence end matches TRBJ2-7 better. This CDR3 region has 15 residues. CDR1 is SGDLS, CDR2 YYNGEE, per germline. CDR3 coding DNA: TGTGCCAGCAGCGTAGAGGGAGGGGGATTCGACGAGCAGTACTTC. This encodes CASSVEGGGFDEQYF.

This clone has only a few counts. V usage is TRBV9 and J usage is TRBJ1-2; D is possibly TRBD1 (5 bases). The germline gives CDR1 SGDLS, CDR2 YYNGEE. This CDR3 has 13 residues. V was pared by 1 base and J by 5 bases, with 9 bases between. The DNA of the CDR3 is TGTGCCAGCAGCGTATTAGGGACTTATGGCTACACCTTC. It codes for CASSVLGTYGYTF.

The chain links TRBV5-4 to TRBJ2-5; D is ambiguous. The CDR3 totals 13 residues. The germline V gene has CDR1 SGHNT and CDR2 YYREEE (reference sequence). The ends were cut back, 3 bases at V and 4 bases at J, with 10 bases in the middle. In nucleotides, the CDR3 is TGTGCCAGCAGCTCCCTACCCGGAGAGACCCAGTACTTC. Translation: CASSSLPGETQYF. The variable domain in full, with the rest retrieved from reference TRBV5-4 and TRBJ2-5, is ETGVTQSPTHLIKTRGQQVTLRCSSQSGHNTVSWYQQALGQGPQFIFQYYREEENGRGNFPPRFSGLQFPNYSSELNVNALELDDSALYLCASSSLPGETQYFGPGTRLLVL.

The CDR3 nucleotides are TGTGCCAGCAAGCTCAAATTTCATCGTCGGCCCCAGCATTTT. This encodes CASKLKFHRRPQHF. This sequence joins TRBV28 and TRBJ1-5, with no clear D. Germline CDR1 MDHEN, CDR2 SYDVKM. The length of the CDR3 is 14 residues. V lost 7 bases to trimming and J lost 9 bases, with 19 bases between them.

This clone has just a few counts. The CDR3 reads CASTWRGRGKANTGELFF. CDR3 nucleotide sequence: TGTGCCAGCACATGGCGAGGGCGGGGGAAAGCGAACACCGGGGAGCTGTTTTTT. V and J are TRBV7-9 and TRBJ2-2; TRBD2 agrees at 7 bases. CDR1 is SEHNR and CDR2 is FQNEAQ in the germline V gene (reference sequence). V shed 7 bases and J 0 bases; nucleotides not matched to a gene: 14. The length of the CDR3 is 18 residues.

The sample holds a few counts of this clone. J is TRBJ2-5 and V is TRBV7-2; a weak D match, TRBD1 (5 bases). The CDR3 spans 13 residues. The V gene's germline CDR1 is SGHTA and CDR2 FQGNSA. With 6 bases removed from V and 2 bases from J, the gap between germline ends came to 10 bases. The CDR3 region has the DNA TGTGCCAGCAGAGCGACAGCGCAAGAGACCCAGTACTTC. Protein sequence: CASRATAQETQYF.

The CDR3 DNA reads TGTGCCAGCAGAACCGGGACAAAGAGCTCCTACAATGAGCAGTTCTTC. Residues: CASRTGTKSSYNEQFF. This chain joins TRBV2 and TRBJ2-1, with a tentative D call TRBD1 (6 bases). The CDR3 consists of 16 residues. The germline CDR1 and CDR2 sequences are SNHLY and FYNNEI. Trimming shortened V by 6 bases and J by 0 bases, and 15 bases separated the two germline ends.

This clone was recorded a few times. The chain employs TRBV5-1 and TRBJ1-4; 9 bases line up with TRBD1. The CDR3 runs to 16 residues. V shed 5 bases, J shed 8 bases, and the junction held 13 bases outside the gene matches. From germline, CDR1 is SGHRS and CDR2 YFSETQ. CDR3: CASSLRLNTGGEKLFF. CDR3 nucleotide sequence: TGCGCCAGCAGTTTGAGATTGAATACAGGGGGCGAAAAACTGTTTTTT. The whole variable domain, remainder taken from reference TRBV5-1 and TRBJ1-4, is KAGVTQTPRYLIKTRGQQVTLSCSPISGHRSVSWYQQTPGQGLQFLFEYFSETQRNKGNFPGRFSGRQFSNSRSEMNVSTLELGDSALYLCASSLRLNTGGEKLFFGSGTQLSVL.

The chain couples TRBV11-2 to TRBJ2-2; D might be TRBD2 (5 bases). The V and J ends lost 4 bases and 7 bases respectively, with 10 bases between them. This CDR3 comprises 13 residues. Germline CDR1 SGHAT, CDR2 FQNNGV. The CDR3 here is CASSSGRDGELFF. DNA for the CDR3: TGTGCCAGCAGCTCTGGGAGAGACGGGGAGCTGTTTTTT.

This clone was counted only a few times. CDR3 in DNA: TGTGCCAGTAGCTATTTAACCAATGAGCAGTTCTTC. Its translation is CASSYLTNEQFF. The rearrangement uses TRBV19 and TRBJ2-1; D is uncertain. The CDR3 extends over 12 amino acids. CDR1 and CDR2 from the germline V gene are LNHDA and SQIVND (reference sequence). Deletions cut 6 bases from V and 6 bases from J, with 9 bases between.

This clone was seen a few times. This chain connects TRBV4-2 to TRBJ2-2, with TRBD2 matching 7 bases. The trim removed 2 bases at V and 5 bases at J, leaving 5 bases unmatched. CDR3 length: 15 residues. From germline, CDR1 is LGHNA and CDR2 YNFKEQ. CDR3 bases: TGTGCCAGCAGCCAAATGACGGGGGGAACCGGGGAGCTGTTTTTT. Protein: CASSQMTGGTGELFF.